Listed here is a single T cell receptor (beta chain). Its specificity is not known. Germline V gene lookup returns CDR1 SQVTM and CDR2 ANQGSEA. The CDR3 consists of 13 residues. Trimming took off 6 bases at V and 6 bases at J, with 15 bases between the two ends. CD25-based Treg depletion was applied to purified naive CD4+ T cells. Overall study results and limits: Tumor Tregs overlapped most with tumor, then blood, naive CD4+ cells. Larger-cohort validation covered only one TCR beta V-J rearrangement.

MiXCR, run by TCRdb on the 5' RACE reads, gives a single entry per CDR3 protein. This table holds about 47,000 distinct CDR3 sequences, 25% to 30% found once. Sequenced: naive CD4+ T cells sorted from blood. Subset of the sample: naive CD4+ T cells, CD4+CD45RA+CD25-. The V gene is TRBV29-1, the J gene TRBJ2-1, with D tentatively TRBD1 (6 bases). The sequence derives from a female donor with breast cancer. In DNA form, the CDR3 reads TGCAGCGTCCACCGACAGGTTGCCAATGAGCAGTTCTTC. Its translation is CSVHRQVANEQFF.